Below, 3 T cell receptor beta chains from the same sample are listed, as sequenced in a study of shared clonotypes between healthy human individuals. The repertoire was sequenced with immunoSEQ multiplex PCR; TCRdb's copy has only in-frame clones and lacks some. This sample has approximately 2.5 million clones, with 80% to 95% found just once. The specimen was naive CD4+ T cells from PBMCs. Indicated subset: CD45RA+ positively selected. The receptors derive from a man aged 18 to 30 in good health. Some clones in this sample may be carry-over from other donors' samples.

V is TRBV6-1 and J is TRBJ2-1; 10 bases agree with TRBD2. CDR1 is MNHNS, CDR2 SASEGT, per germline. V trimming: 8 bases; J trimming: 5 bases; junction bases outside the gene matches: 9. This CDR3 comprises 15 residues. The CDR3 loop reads CASGGRTSGHNEQFF. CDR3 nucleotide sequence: TGTGCCAGCGGGGGGAGGACTAGCGGCCACAATGAGCAGTTCTTC.

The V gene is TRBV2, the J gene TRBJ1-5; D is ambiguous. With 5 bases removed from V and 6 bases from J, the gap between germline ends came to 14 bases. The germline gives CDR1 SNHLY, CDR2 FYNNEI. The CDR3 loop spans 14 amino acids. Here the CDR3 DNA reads TGTGCCAGCAGTACTGTGGCTCTGCGTCAGCCCCAGCATTTT. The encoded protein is CASSTVALRQPQHF.

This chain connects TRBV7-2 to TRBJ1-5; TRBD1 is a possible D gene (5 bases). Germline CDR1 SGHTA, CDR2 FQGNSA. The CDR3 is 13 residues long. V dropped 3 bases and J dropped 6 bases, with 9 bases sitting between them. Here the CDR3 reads CASSFRGSQPQHF. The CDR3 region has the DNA TGTGCCAGCAGCTTCCGGGGGAGTCAGCCCCAGCATTTT.